Ten or more counts support the clone carrying this TCR beta chain. One entry per CDR3 protein results from TCRdb running MiXCR on the RT-PCR reads. The sample lists around 170,000 distinct CDR3 sequences, roughly 22% seen once, with approximately 26% in the top ten. This entry is derived from a study of patients and donors after allogeneic stem cell transplantation. Between the trimmed V and J ends, which lost 0 bases and 3 bases, there was a span of 15 bases. The CDR3 runs to 16 residues. Germline loops: CDR1 SGHDT, CDR2 YYEEEE. The TCR originated in a human donor who was either an allogeneic HSCT recipient or a stem cell or donor lymphocyte infusion donor (not recorded which). It is not recorded whose cells these are; they may come from a transplant donor. The rearrangement joins TRBV5-6 to TRBJ1-1, with D possibly matching TRBD1 (5 bases). The specimen sequenced was blood, either unsorted or a sorted T cell fraction (not recorded which). As DNA, the CDR3 is TGTGCCAGCAGCTTGGGAGTCAGGGATCGTCACACTGAAGCTTTCTTT. It translates to CASSLGVRDRHTEAFF.